This TCR beta chain was identified in a study of T cells in localized non-small cell lung cancer. Produced via immunoSEQ multiplex PCR; TCRdb's table is partial and in-frame only. Of tens of thousands of clones in the sample, about 89% were seen once. Findings of the study overall: Greater blood T cell density accompanied longer overall survival. Sequence data derive from only one tumor region, so heterogeneity remains possible. Out of the top 100 tumor clones, a median about 58 were seen in adjacent lung.

With respect to this clone: What it binds is not known.

This CDR3 comprises 14 residues. Germline V CDR1 and CDR2: ENHRY, SYGVKD. V lost 6 bases, J lost 4 bases, and 3 bases stayed unmatched. This receptor was taken from a female donor of 60 years or more with stage I lung adenocarcinoma. The material was peripheral blood, obtained before any cancer treatment. This rearrangement joins TRBV10-3 to TRBJ2-1, with 10 bases that match TRBD2. CDR3 residues: CAIRERGGYNEQFF. The CDR3 DNA reads as TGTGCCATCAGGGAGCGGGGGGGTTACAATGAGCAGTTCTTC.